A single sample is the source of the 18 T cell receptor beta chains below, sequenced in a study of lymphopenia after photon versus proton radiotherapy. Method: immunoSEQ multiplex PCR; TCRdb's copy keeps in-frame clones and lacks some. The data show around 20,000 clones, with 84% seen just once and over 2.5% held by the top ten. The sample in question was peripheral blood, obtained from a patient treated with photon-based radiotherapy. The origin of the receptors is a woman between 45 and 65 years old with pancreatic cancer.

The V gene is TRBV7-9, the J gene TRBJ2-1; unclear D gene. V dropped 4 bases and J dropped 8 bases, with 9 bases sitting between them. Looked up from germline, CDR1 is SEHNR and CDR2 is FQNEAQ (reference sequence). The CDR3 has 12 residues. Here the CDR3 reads CASSSDLDEQFF. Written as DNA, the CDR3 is TGTGCCAGCAGCTCAGATCTAGATGAGCAGTTCTTC.

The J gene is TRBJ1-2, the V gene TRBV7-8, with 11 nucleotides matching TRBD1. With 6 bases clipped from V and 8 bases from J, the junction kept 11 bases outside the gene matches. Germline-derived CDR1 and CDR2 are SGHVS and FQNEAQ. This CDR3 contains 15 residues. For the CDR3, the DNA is TGTGCCAGCAGTTACCGCGGACAGGGGGCGCGAGGCTACACCTTC. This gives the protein CASSYRGQGARGYTF.

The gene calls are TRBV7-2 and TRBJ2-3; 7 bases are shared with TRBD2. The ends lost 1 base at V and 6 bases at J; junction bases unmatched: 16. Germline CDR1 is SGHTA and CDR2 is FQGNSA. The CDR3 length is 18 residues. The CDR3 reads CASSLDYGLADEGDTQYF. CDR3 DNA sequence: TGTGCCAGCAGCTTAGATTATGGCCTAGCGGACGAGGGTGATACGCAGTATTTT.

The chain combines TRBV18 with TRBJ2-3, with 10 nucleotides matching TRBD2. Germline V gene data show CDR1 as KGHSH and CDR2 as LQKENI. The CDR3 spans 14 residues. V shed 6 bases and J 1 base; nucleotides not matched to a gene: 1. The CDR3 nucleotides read TGTGCCAGCTCCGGGACTAGCGGCACAGATACGCAGTATTTT. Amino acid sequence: CASSGTSGTDTQYF.

CDR3 sequence (DNA): TGTGCCAGCAGTTACCAAGGCAGGGGACGGACTGAAGCTTTCTTT. This sequence encodes CASSYQGRGRTEAFF. The genes are TRBV6-5 and TRBJ1-1, with D perhaps TRBD1 (6 bases). The germline V gene has CDR1 MNHEY and CDR2 SVGAGI. The CDR3 runs to 15 residues. Deletions cut 2 bases from V and 5 bases from J, with 15 bases between.

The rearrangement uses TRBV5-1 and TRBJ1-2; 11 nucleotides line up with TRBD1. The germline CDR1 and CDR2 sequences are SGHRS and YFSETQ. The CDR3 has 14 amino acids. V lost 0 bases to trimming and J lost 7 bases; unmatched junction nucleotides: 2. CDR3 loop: CASSLAGTGGGYTF. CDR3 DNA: TGCGCCAGCAGCTTGGCCGGGACAGGGGGTGGCTACACCTTC.

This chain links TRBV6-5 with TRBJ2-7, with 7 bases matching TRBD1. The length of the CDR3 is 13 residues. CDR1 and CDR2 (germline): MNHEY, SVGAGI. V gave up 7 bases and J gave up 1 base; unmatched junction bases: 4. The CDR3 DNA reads TGTGCCAGCATGGGGACAGTTTCCTACGAGCAGTACTTC. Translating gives CASMGTVSYEQYF.

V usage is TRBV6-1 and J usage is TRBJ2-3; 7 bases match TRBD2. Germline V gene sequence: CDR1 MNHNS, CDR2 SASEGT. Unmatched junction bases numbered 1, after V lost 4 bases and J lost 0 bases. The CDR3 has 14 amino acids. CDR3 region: CASSVSGSTDTQYF. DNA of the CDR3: TGTGCCAGCAGTGTTAGCGGGAGCACAGATACGCAGTATTTT.

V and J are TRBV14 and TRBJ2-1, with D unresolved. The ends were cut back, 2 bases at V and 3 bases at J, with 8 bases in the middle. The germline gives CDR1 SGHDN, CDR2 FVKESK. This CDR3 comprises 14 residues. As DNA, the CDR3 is TGTGCCAGCAGCCAAAGGACCTTCTACAATGAGCAGTTCTTC. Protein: CASSQRTFYNEQFF. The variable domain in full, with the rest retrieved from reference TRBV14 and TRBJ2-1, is EAGVTQFPSHSVIEKGQTVTLRCDPISGHDNLYWYRRVMGKEIKFLLHFVKESKQDESGMPNNRFLAERTGGTYSTLKVQPAELEDSGVYFCASSQRTFYNEQFFGPGTRLTVL.

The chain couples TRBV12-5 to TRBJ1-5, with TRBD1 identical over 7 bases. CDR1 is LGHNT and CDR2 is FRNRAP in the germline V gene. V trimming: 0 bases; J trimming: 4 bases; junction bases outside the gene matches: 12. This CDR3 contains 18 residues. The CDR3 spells CASGLVREGAVENQPQHF. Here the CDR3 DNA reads TGTGCTAGTGGTTTGGTACGCGAGGGGGCAGTGGAGAATCAGCCCCAGCATTTT.

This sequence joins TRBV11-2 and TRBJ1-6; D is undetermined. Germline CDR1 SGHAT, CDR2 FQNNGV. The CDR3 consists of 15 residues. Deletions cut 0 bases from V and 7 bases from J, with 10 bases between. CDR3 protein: CASSLDRATNSPLHF. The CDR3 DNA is TGTGCCAGCAGCTTAGATCGGGCCACAAATTCACCCCTCCACTTT. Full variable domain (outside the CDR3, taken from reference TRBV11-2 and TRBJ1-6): EAGVAQSPRYKIIEKRQSVAFWCNPISGHATLYWYQQILGQGPKLLIQFQNNGVVDDSQLPKDRFSAERLKGVDSTLKIQPAKLEDSAVYLCASSLDRATNSPLHFGNGTRLTVT.

The CDR3 region is CASSFTGDSYEQYF. CDR3 sequence (DNA): TGTGCCAGCAGTTTTACAGGGGACTCCTACGAGCAGTACTTC. J is TRBJ2-7 and V is TRBV27; TRBD1 matches 7 bases. Looked up from germline, CDR1 is MNHEY and CDR2 is SMNVEV (reference sequence). CDR3 length: 14 residues. The trim removed 3 bases at V and 0 bases at J, leaving 2 bases unmatched.

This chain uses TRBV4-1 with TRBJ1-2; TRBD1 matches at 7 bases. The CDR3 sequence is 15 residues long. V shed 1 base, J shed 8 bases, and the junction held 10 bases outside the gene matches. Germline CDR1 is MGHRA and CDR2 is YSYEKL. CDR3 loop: CASSQGRGGPRGYTF. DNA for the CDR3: TGCGCCAGCAGCCAAGGACGAGGGGGCCCCAGGGGCTACACCTTC.

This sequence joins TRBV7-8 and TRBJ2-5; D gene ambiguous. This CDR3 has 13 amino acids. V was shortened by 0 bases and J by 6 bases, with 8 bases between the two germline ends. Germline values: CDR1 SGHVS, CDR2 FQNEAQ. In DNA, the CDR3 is TGTGCCAGCAGCTTAGCTGGGGTAAAGACCCAGTACTTC. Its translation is CASSLAGVKTQYF.

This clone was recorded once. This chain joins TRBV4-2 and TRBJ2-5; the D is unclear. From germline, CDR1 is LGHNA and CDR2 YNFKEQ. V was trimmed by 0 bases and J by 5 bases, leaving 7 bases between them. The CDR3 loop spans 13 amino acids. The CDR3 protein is CASSQDRWETQYF. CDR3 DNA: TGTGCCAGCAGCCAAGATAGGTGGGAGACCCAGTACTTC.

CDR3 coding DNA: TGTGCCAGCAGCTTAAGCACTAGCGGGAGAAGGTACGAGCAGTACTTC. Translating gives CASSLSTSGRRYEQYF. The V gene is TRBV11-2, the J gene TRBJ2-7, with TRBD2 matching over 11 bases. The CDR3 spans 16 residues. V lost 2 bases to trimming and J lost 4 bases; unmatched junction nucleotides: 7. In germline, CDR1 is SGHAT, CDR2 FQNNGV.

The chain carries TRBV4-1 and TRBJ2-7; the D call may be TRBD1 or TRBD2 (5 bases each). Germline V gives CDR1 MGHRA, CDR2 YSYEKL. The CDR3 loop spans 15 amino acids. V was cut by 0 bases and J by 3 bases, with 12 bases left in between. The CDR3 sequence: CASSQDTGAFYEQYF. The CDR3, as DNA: TGCGCCAGCAGCCAAGACACCGGGGCATTCTACGAGCAGTACTTC.

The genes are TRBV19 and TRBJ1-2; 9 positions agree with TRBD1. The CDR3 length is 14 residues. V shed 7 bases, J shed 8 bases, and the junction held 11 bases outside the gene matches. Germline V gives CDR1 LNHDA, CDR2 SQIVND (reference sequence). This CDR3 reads CASKLGGTGIGYTF. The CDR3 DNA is TGTGCCAGTAAACTGGGCGGGACAGGGATCGGCTACACCTTC.